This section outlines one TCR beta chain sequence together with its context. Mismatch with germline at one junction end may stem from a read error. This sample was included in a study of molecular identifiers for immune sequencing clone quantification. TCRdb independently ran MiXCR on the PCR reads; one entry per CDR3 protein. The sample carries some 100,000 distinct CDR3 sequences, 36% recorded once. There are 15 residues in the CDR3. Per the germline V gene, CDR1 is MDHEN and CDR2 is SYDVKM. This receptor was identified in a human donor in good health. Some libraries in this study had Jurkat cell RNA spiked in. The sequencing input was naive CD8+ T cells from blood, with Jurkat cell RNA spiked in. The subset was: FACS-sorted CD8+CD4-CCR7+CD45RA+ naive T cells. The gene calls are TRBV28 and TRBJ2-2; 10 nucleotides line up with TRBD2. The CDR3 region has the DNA TGTGCCAGCATTCCTAGTAGCGGGAGGACCGGGGAGCTGGTTTTT. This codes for CASIPSSGRTGELVF.